The 18 T cell receptor beta chains in this list originate from one sample, sequenced in a study of blood T cells in healthy people across ages. PCR was performed a second time for 7 to 11 cycles using a sample-barcoded 5' primer and a J-beta primer mix. Using its own MiXCR run on the 5' RACE reads, TCRdb lists one record per CDR3 protein. The sample records about 640,000 distinct CDR3 sequences, under 70% being singletons. The sample comprised blood. The source is a man aged 55 to 70 in good health.

This clonotype appeared a few times. The chain joins TRBV20-1 to TRBJ2-1; 11 nucleotides align to TRBD2. The CDR3 has 16 amino acids. Germline V gene lookup returns CDR1 DFQATT and CDR2 SNEGSKA (reference sequence). The trim removed 2 bases at V and 9 bases at J, leaving 12 bases unmatched. CDR3 sequence: CSARSASGGSYGEQFF. The CDR3 DNA is TGCAGTGCTAGATCTGCTAGCGGGGGGTCCTACGGTGAGCAGTTCTTC.

The chain has TRBV27 and TRBJ2-6; 7 positions match TRBD2. The germline V gene has CDR1 MNHEY and CDR2 SMNVEV (reference sequence). This CDR3 region has 18 residues. Losses at the gene ends were 5 bases for V and 0 bases for J; bases not matched to a gene: 10. The CDR3: CASSVISGAPSGANVLTF. CDR3 DNA: TGTGCCAGCAGTGTGATAAGCGGGGCGCCCTCTGGGGCCAACGTCCTGACTTTC.

V and J are TRBV6-1 and TRBJ1-5; 7 positions agree with TRBD1. CDR1 and CDR2 from the germline V gene are MNHNS and SASEGT. The CDR3 consists of 14 residues. V trimming: 8 bases; J trimming: 0 bases; junction bases outside the gene matches: 4. DNA of the CDR3: TGTGCCAGCGACAGGGCCGATAGCAATCAGCCCCAGCATTTT. Amino acids: CASDRADSNQPQHF.

This clonotype came up a few times. The chain employs TRBV27 and TRBJ1-2, with D possibly being TRBD1 (6 bases). Germline CDR1 and CDR2: MNHEY and SMNVEV (reference sequence). V lost 7 bases, J lost 6 bases, and 12 bases lay in between. This CDR3 spans 12 amino acids. The CDR3 DNA follows: TGTGCCAGCATGACAGGAGGAGATGGCTACACCTTC. Amino acids: CASMTGGDGYTF.

This clonotype was counted a few times. The CDR3 nucleotides are TGTGCCAGCACCGATTCCGGGACTAGCACCCGTAATGAGCAGTTCTTC. This sequence encodes CASTDSGTSTRNEQFF. The V call is TRBV6-2 or TRBV6-3, the J call TRBJ2-1; TRBD2 matches 9 bases. The CDR3 is 16 amino acids. Germline CDR1 MNHEY, CDR2 SVGEGT. The V segment lost 7 bases and the J segment 7 bases; nucleotides outside the gene matches: 14.

This clonotype was detected many times. This chain uses TRBV2 with TRBJ2-5; D remains unclear. V lost 5 bases and J lost 5, with 3 bases in between. Germline V gene sequence: CDR1 SNHLY, CDR2 FYNNEI. This CDR3 comprises 10 residues. DNA for the CDR3: TGTGCCAGCAGTTGGGAGACCCAGTACTTC. Protein sequence: CASSWETQYF.

The rearrangement joins TRBV20-1 to TRBJ1-2; 7 bases are shared with TRBD1. Germline CDR1 is DFQATT and CDR2 is SNEGSKA (reference sequence). This CDR3 is 14 amino acids long. V shed 2 bases, J shed 8 bases, and the junction held 11 bases outside the gene matches. CDR3 in amino acids: CSARPQTGRHGYTF. In nucleotides, the CDR3 is TGCAGTGCTAGACCACAGACAGGGCGGCACGGCTACACCTTC.

This chain joins TRBV6-6 and TRBJ2-3; no definite D call. V was trimmed by 0 bases and J by 1 base, leaving 8 bases between them. The CDR3 loop spans 15 amino acids. The germline CDR1 and CDR2 sequences are MNHNY and SVGAGI (reference sequence). The CDR3 region is CASSYSTDRTDTQYF. Written as DNA, the CDR3 is TGTGCCAGCAGTTACTCGACGGACCGCACAGATACGCAGTATTTT.

The chain employs TRBV5-1 and TRBJ2-5, with D possibly being TRBD1 or TRBD2 (5 bases each). Germline V gene sequence: CDR1 SGHRS, CDR2 YFSETQ. Trimming left V 4 bases short and J 4 bases short, with 14 bases between. The CDR3 length is 14 residues. The CDR3 nucleotides are TGCGCCAGCAGCAGCCCGGGGCCCCGAGAGACCCAGTACTTC. It encodes CASSSPGPRETQYF.

This clonotype was found a few times. The chain has TRBV29-1 and TRBJ1-2; D call uncertain. Between the trimmed V and J ends, which lost 7 bases and 0 bases, there was a span of 12 bases. This CDR3 has 13 residues. Per the germline V gene, CDR1 is SQVTM and CDR2 is ANQGSEA. In DNA, the CDR3 is TGCAGCGCTACCACATCTTCTAACTATGGCTACACCTTC. Residues: CSATTSSNYGYTF. Together with reference TRBV29-1 and TRBJ1-2, the CDR3 gives the full variable domain: SAVISQKPSRDICQRGTSLTIQCQVDSQVTMMFWYRQQPGQSLTLIATANQGSEATYESGFVIDKFPISRPNLTFSTLTVSNMSPEDSSIYLCSATTSSNYGYTFGSGTRLTVV.

This clonotype was found a few times. The rearrangement uses TRBV9 and TRBJ2-1, with D possibly being TRBD1 (6 bases). The CDR3 covers 14 residues. Between the trimmed V and J ends, which lost 6 bases and 8 bases, there was a span of 18 bases. Germline CDR1 is SGDLS and CDR2 is YYNGEE. The CDR3 DNA sequence: TGTGCCAGCACCACTACCCAGGGGTGGGATGAGCAGTTCTTC. This encodes CASTTTQGWDEQFF.

The genes are TRBV7-6 and TRBJ2-2; D not resolved. The germline CDR1 and CDR2 sequences are SGHVS and FNYEAQ. This CDR3 spans 15 amino acids. Trimming took 3 bases from V and 0 from J, leaving 8 bases between them. For the CDR3, the DNA is TGTGCCAGCAGCTTGACCTATGCGAACACCGGGGAGCTGTTTTTT. This translates into CASSLTYANTGELFF.

This rearrangement joins TRBV20-1 to TRBJ2-3; D is perhaps TRBD1 (6 bases). Germline V CDR1 and CDR2: DFQATT, SNEGSKA (reference sequence). The CDR3 consists of 14 residues. The V gene lost 5 bases and the J gene lost 0 bases, with 12 bases spanning the gap. The CDR3, as DNA: TGCAGTGCTCCCGACAGGAGAAGCACAGATACGCAGTATTTT. Translated, it gives CSAPDRRSTDTQYF.

This chain links TRBV7-9 with TRBJ2-3, with a tentative D call TRBD2 (5 bases). V was shortened by 3 bases and J by 3 bases, with 10 bases between the two germline ends. Germline values: CDR1 SEHNR, CDR2 FQNEAQ (reference sequence). This CDR3 is built from 14 residues. CDR3 in amino acids: CASSFGLVTDTQYF. The CDR3 DNA sequence: TGTGCCAGCAGCTTCGGACTGGTTACAGATACGCAGTATTTT.

This clonotype was observed at least ten times. The V gene is TRBV7-9, the J gene TRBJ2-5; 7 bases fit TRBD2. Per the germline V gene, CDR1 is SEHNR and CDR2 is FQNEAQ (reference sequence). The CDR3 has 13 residues. V dropped 3 bases and J dropped 4; count of bases not matched to a gene: 2. The CDR3 nucleotides read TGTGCCAGCAGCTTCTCTAGCGGAGAGACCCAGTACTTC. It yields the protein CASSFSSGETQYF. The full variable domain, with the rest looked up from reference TRBV7-9 and TRBJ2-5, is DTGVSQNPRHKITKRGQNVTFRCDPISEHNRLYWYRQTLGQGPEFLTYFQNEAQLEKSRLLSDRFSAERPKGSFSTLEIQRTEQGDSAMYLCASSFSSGETQYFGPGTRLLVL.

A few counts support this clonotype. The genes are TRBV20-1 and TRBJ1-1, with TRBD1 as a possible D gene (5 bases). The ends were cut back, 6 bases at V and 3 bases at J, with 14 bases in the middle. CDR1 is DFQATT and CDR2 is SNEGSKA in the germline V gene (reference sequence). There are 13 residues in the CDR3. CDR3 sequence (DNA): TGCAGTGCCCCCAGGCGAGGGGACACTGAAGCTTTCTTT. Translating it yields CSAPRRGDTEAFF.

This clonotype appeared a few times. The chain uses TRBV6-5 and TRBJ1-4; 7 bases are a match to TRBD1. V was pared by 0 bases and J by 5 bases, with 6 bases of the junction left unmatched. This CDR3 has 16 amino acids. In germline, CDR1 is MNHEY, CDR2 SVGAGI. CDR3 DNA sequence: TGTGCCAGCAGTTACTCGAGGGACAGTACAAATGAAAAACTGTTTTTT. It specifies CASSYSRDSTNEKLFF.

V gene TRBV21-1 combines with J gene TRBJ2-7; the table's D call, TRBD1, was not checked against the DNA. TRBV21-1 is tagged as a pseudogene. The CDR3 loop spans 15 amino acids. The CDR3 nucleotides are TGTGCCAGCAGCAAAGAGGACAGGCCCCCCTGCGAGCAGTACTTC. Translating gives CASSKEDRPPCEQYF.